This T cell receptor beta chain came from a study of beta chain features in type 1 diabetes. Study-wide results and caveats: People with Type 1 diabetes carried modestly yet significantly shorter TCRB CDR3s in all four CD4+ subsets. Possible PCR preference for shorter templates applied equally to patients and controls. Among patients, naive, central memory and Treg TCRB repertoires appeared more similar than among healthy donors.

The CDR3 is 11 amino acids. This clone was counted only a few times. What it binds is not known. Sequenced material consisted of expressed TCRB transcripts (all of the isolated RNA was reverse transcribed). About 3.9 million reads on average were seen across naive, central memory and regulatory T cell samples. Clones were sequenced by immunoSEQ multiplex PCR, and TCRdb holds only the in-frame ones, with some missing. The sample has about 660,000 clones, roughly an eighth seen once. One heparinised draw, averaging roughly 100 mL, was taken per donor. The sequenced sample was naive CD4+ T cells from blood. The chain is built from TRBV21-1 and TRBJ1-3. TRBV21-1 is assigned pseudogene status. This clonotype originated in a man aged 18 to 30 with type 1 diabetes. CDR3 nucleotide sequence: TGTGCCAGCAGCAAAGGGACCCTCTTACCCTTT. Protein: CASSKGTLLPF.